A single sample gave rise to the 16 T cell receptor beta chains below, sequenced in a study of metastatic and nonmetastatic thyroid tumors. TCRdb used MiXCR to call clones anew from the PCR reads. In the table there are roughly 18,000 clones, 25% to 35% of which are singletons. Every patient underwent thyroid surgery untreated. Sequencing was carried out using tumor tissue. The receptors here all came from a female donor with papillary thyroid cancer or a benign thyroid nodule (not recorded which). Some clones in this sample may be carry-over from other donors' samples.

This clone appeared a few times. A much larger clonotype is one base distant, so this may be a read error. This sequence joins TRBV29-1 and TRBJ2-3; D call uncertain. This CDR3 has 14 residues. The V gene's germline CDR1 is SQVTM and CDR2 ANQGSEA. The CDR3 nucleotides read TGCAGCGTTCATGTTTTAGAGCCCACAGATACGAAGTATTTT. Encoded protein: CSVHVLEPTDTKYF.

The chain carries TRBV2 and TRBJ2-1; 10 nucleotides line up with TRBD2. Germline values: CDR1 SNHLY, CDR2 FYNNEI. With V trimmed by 1 base and J by 1 base, 7 bases remained unmatched. This CDR3 comprises 18 residues. The CDR3 sequence is CASSEVFGLAESYNEQFF. The CDR3 coding sequence is TGTGCCAGCAGTGAAGTCTTTGGACTAGCGGAATCCTACAATGAGCAGTTCTTC.

This clone is labeled medium-sized (0.01 to 0.1%). The chain uses TRBV4-1 and TRBJ1-1; 8 nucleotides match TRBD1. Germline CDR1 and CDR2: MGHRA and YSYEKL. J lost 7 bases, V lost 6 bases, and 10 bases had no gene match. The CDR3 has 14 amino acids. In DNA, the CDR3 is TGCGCCAGCAGTCGGACAGGGAGGTCGGTTGAAGCTTTCTTT. It translates to CASSRTGRSVEAFF.

The V and J genes are TRBV11-2 and TRBJ2-7; TRBD1 matches at 7 bases. V shed 3 bases, J shed 4 bases, and the junction held 0 bases outside the gene matches. CDR3 length equals 12 residues. The germline gives CDR1 SGHAT, CDR2 FQNNGV. The CDR3 region has the DNA TGTGCCAGCAGCTTGACAGGGTACGAGCAGTACTTC. It yields the protein CASSLTGYEQYF.

The chain couples TRBV2 to TRBJ1-5; maybe TRBD1 (5 bases). CDR1 is SNHLY, CDR2 FYNNEI, per germline. The CDR3 covers 14 residues. V shed 6 bases and J shed 3 bases, with 12 bases lying between them. Written as DNA, the CDR3 is TGTGCCAGCAGGGGGGACTGTTTCAATCAGCCCCAGCATTTT. Translation gives CASRGDCFNQPQHF. Together with reference TRBV2 and TRBJ1-5, the CDR3 gives the full variable domain: EPEVTQTPSHQVTQMGQEVILRCVPISNHLYFYWYRQILGQKVEFLVSFYNNEISEKSEIFDDQFSVERPDGSNFTLKIRSTKLEDSAMYFCASRGDCFNQPQHFGDGTRLSIL.

A few counts support this clone. The rearrangement joins TRBV19 to TRBJ1-1; TRBD1 matches at 7 bases. CDR1 and CDR2 (germline): LNHDA, SQIVND (reference sequence). V was clipped by 9 bases and J by 2 bases; unmatched bases: 9. CDR3 length: 14 amino acids. The CDR3 region is CASRNRGANTEAFF. The CDR3 bases are TGTGCCAGCCGAAACAGGGGCGCCAACACTGAAGCTTTCTTT. Variable domain in full (rest from reference TRBV19 and TRBJ1-1): DGGITQSPKYLFRKEGQNVTLSCEQNLNHDAMYWYRQDPGQGLRLIYYSQIVNDFQKGDIAEGYSVSREKKESFPLTVTSAQKNPTAFYLCASRNRGANTEAFFGQGTRLTVV.

This chain joins TRBV7-9 and TRBJ1-2; D gene uncertain. In germline, CDR1 is SEHNR, CDR2 FQNEAQ (reference sequence). The V gene lost 5 bases and the J gene lost 4 bases, with 14 bases spanning the gap. The CDR3 loop spans 14 amino acids. CDR3 coding DNA: TGTGCCAGCAGCGTCACAGTGAGTGGCTATGGCTACACCTTC. Translated, it gives CASSVTVSGYGYTF.

This clone was recorded many times. The rearrangement links TRBV3-1 to TRBJ2-1, with a weak D call TRBD2 (5 bases). The CDR3 loop spans 17 amino acids. With 5 bases removed from V and 4 bases from J, the gap between germline ends came to 21 bases. CDR1 is LGHDT and CDR2 is YNNKEL in the germline V gene (reference sequence). CDR3 loop: CASSLSIRTRAYNEQFF. The CDR3 DNA reads as TGTGCCAGCAGCTTAAGTATCAGGACTCGAGCTTACAATGAGCAGTTCTTC.

The chain has TRBV5-4 and TRBJ2-6; tentative D call: TRBD2 (5 bases). The germline gives CDR1 SGHNT, CDR2 YYREEE (reference sequence). The length of the CDR3 is 17 residues. V was cut by 2 bases and J by 2 bases, with 14 bases left in between. The DNA of the CDR3 is TGTGCCAGCAGCTTTGCCCGTAGCGTAACTGGGGCCAACGTCCTGACTTTC. Amino acid sequence: CASSFARSVTGANVLTF.

This clone appeared a few times. One end of the junction is discordant with germline, which a read error may explain. The V and J genes are TRBV6-1 and TRBJ1-3; perhaps TRBD1 as D (6 bases). This CDR3 comprises 16 residues. Germline CDR1 reads MNHNS; CDR2 reads SASEGT. DNA of the CDR3: TGTGCCAGCAGTGAAGATGGCGGGGGCTCTGGAAACACCATACATTTT. Translation: CASSEDGGGSGNTIHF.

At least ten counts were recorded for this clone. The DNA for the CDR3 is TGCAGTGCTAGAGATTCTAGGGGAGGGCCATTGGAGACCCAGTACTTC. Its translation is CSARDSRGGPLETQYF. The rearrangement uses TRBV20-1 and TRBJ2-5; 7 nucleotides align to TRBD2. Per the germline V gene, CDR1 is DFQATT and CDR2 is SNEGSKA (reference sequence). The CDR3 consists of 16 residues. V shed 0 bases, J shed 5 bases, and the junction held 12 bases outside the gene matches.

In its sample, this clone was seen many times. The genes are TRBV7-9 and TRBJ1-1; D is possibly TRBD1 (5 bases). V was shortened by 7 bases and J by 5 bases, with 14 bases between the two germline ends. This CDR3 has 13 amino acids. Germline V gene data show CDR1 as SEHNR and CDR2 as FQNEAQ (reference sequence). CDR3 nucleotide sequence: TGTGCCAGCAATTTGGCGGGGGAAACTGAAGCTTTCTTT. Residues: CASNLAGETEAFF. The full variable domain, rest sourced from reference TRBV7-9 and TRBJ1-1, is DTGVSQNPRHKITKRGQNVTFRCDPISEHNRLYWYRQTLGQGPEFLTYFQNEAQLEKSRLLSDRFSAERPKGSFSTLEIQRTEQGDSAMYLCASNLAGETEAFFGQGTRLTVV.

This clone showed up just a few times. The chain uses TRBV28 and TRBJ1-3, with D hard to call. The CDR3 runs to 17 residues. Germline V gene data show CDR1 as MDHEN and CDR2 as SYDVKM. V gave up 0 bases and J gave up 3 bases, with 15 bases separating them. The CDR3 DNA reads TGTGCCAGCAGTTTATGGGGGAATCTATTCGGTGGAAACACCATATATTTT. Protein sequence: CASSLWGNLFGGNTIYF.

The rearrangement joins TRBV7-2 to TRBJ2-3; D is uncertain. This CDR3 has 13 residues. Per germline, CDR1 SGHTA and CDR2 FQGNSA. V shed 1 base and J shed 6 bases, with 8 bases lying between them. The DNA of the CDR3 is TGTGCCAGCAGCTTAGGACGCGAGGATACGCAGTATTTT. The encoded protein is CASSLGREDTQYF.

This clone occurred a few times. CDR3: CASSPSGVVHNEQFF. The CDR3 DNA follows: TGTGCCAGCAGCCCTAGCGGGGTAGTCCACAATGAGCAGTTCTTC. This rearrangement joins TRBV25-1 to TRBJ2-1, with 9 bases matching TRBD2. In germline, CDR1 is MGHDK, CDR2 SYGVNS. This CDR3 has 15 amino acids. Germline trimming cut 6 bases from V and 5 bases from J; bases unmatched to any gene: 8.

This chain joins TRBV19 and TRBJ2-2; 7 bases align to TRBD2. This CDR3 region has 17 residues. Trimming removed 0 bases from V and 5 bases from J; junction bases left unmatched: 9. Germline V gene data show CDR1 as LNHDA and CDR2 as SQIVND (reference sequence). The CDR3 loop reads CASSIDCASGRTGELFF. CDR3 nucleotides: TGTGCCAGTAGTATAGATTGTGCTAGCGGTAGAACCGGGGAGCTGTTTTTT.